The next 14 T cell receptor beta chains were all read from a single sample in a study of tumor and adjacent non-tumor tissue in lung cancer. No cell sorting was done before RNA was extracted from the tissue. The normal lung tissue was taken more than 3 cm from the tumor edge. A modified ARM-PCR protocol with three rounds of nested PCR amplified TCRbeta. One entry per CDR3 protein, called by TCRdb with MiXCR from the multiplex PCR reads. The table records around 80,000 distinct CDR3 sequences, more than 65% of them present only once. The material sequenced was distant non-tumor lung tissue. Source of these receptors: a man between 70 and 80 years old with non-small cell lung cancer.

Of note for this clonotype: A much larger clone lies a single base off, so this may be a read error. This chain's CDR3 is CASSLDRDTQYF. In DNA, the CDR3 is TGTGCCAGCAGTTTAGACAGGGACACGCAGTATTTT. The chain joins TRBV28 to TRBJ2-3, with 7 bases matching TRBD1. Germline values: CDR1 MDHEN, CDR2 SYDVKM. This CDR3 has 12 amino acids. J gave up 9 bases and V 2 bases, and 2 bases lay outside the gene matches.

The gene calls are TRBV7-2 and TRBJ2-7, with 10 positions matching TRBD2. V shed 3 bases and J 8 bases; nucleotides not matched to a gene: 7. This CDR3 is 14 amino acids long. Germline loops: CDR1 SGHTA, CDR2 FQGNSA. CDR3 nucleotide sequence: TGTGCCAGCAGCTTGGCCAGCGGGGGGGAGCAGCAGTACTTC. This translates into CASSLASGGEQQYF.

Concerning this clonotype itself: Likely a read error: the CDR3 ends without its conserved phenylalanine or tryptophan. The rearrangement joins TRBV6-5 to TRBJ1-6, with D perhaps matching TRBD1 (5 bases). The CDR3 is 16 amino acids. The germline V gene encodes CDR1 MNHEY and CDR2 SVGAGI. V was shortened by 9 bases and J by 8 bases, with 23 bases between the two germline ends. Written as DNA, the CDR3 is TGTGCCAGTAGTAAAGCCGGGACGGAGGTTTATTCACCCCTCCACTCT. This encodes CASSKAGTEVYSPLHS.

The rearrangement uses TRBV11-3 and TRBJ2-3, with a weak D call TRBD2 (6 bases). CDR3 size: 15 residues. Per germline, CDR1 SGHNT and CDR2 YENEEA. Trimming removed 7 bases at V and 2 bases at J, with 16 bases between. For the CDR3, the DNA is TGTGCCAGCACCCGGCGGGAAGTAGACACAGATACGCAGTATTTT. Translation: CASTRREVDTDTQYF.

This clonotype turned up a few times. The J gene is TRBJ2-7, the V gene TRBV19; the match to TRBD1 covers 10 bases. The CDR3 covers 16 residues. Germline CDR1 is LNHDA and CDR2 is SQIVND (reference sequence). V gave up 6 bases and J gave up 5 bases; unmatched junction bases: 13. The DNA for the CDR3 is TGTGCCAGTAGCCCAAGACGGGGACAGGGGAGCAACGAGCAGTACTTC. Encoded protein: CASSPRRGQGSNEQYF.

The V gene is TRBV5-5, the J gene TRBJ1-2, with D possibly TRBD1 on 5 matching bases. The germline V gene has CDR1 SGHKS and CDR2 YYEKEE (reference sequence). The CDR3 is 15 amino acids. Trimming pared 8 bases from V and 4 bases from J, leaving 21 bases between. The chain's CDR3 is CASNLGARNLYGYTF. Written as DNA, the CDR3 is TGTGCCAGTAACTTAGGGGCCCGCAACCTCTATGGCTACACCTTC. Drawing the rest from reference TRBV5-5 and TRBJ1-2, the complete variable domain is DAGVTQSPTHLIKTRGQQVTLRCSPISGHKSVSWYQQVLGQGPQFIFQYYEKEERGRGNFPDRFSARQFPNYSSELNVNALLLGDSALYLCASNLGARNLYGYTFGSGTRLTVV.

This clonotype was found a few times. Mismatch with germline at one junction end may stem from a read error. The rearrangement uses TRBV5-1 and TRBJ2-1; D is perhaps TRBD2 (6 bases). The germline gives CDR1 SGHRS, CDR2 YFSETQ. The CDR3 extends over 17 amino acids. CDR3 nucleotides: TGTGCCAGCAGCCTAGCGTCTTGGAATAAGTCCTACAATGAGCAGTTCTTC. It is translated as CASSLASWNKSYNEQFF.

CDR3 coding DNA: TGTCCTAGCAGCTTAATCTTACGGCAAGATACGCAGTATTTT. Protein: CPSSLILRQDTQYF. This sequence joins TRBV7-8 and TRBJ2-3; a possible D gene is TRBD2 (5 bases). CDR3 length: 14 residues. CDR1 SGHVS and CDR2 FQNEAQ come from the germline V gene.

As concerns this clonotype: The CDR3 does not close with the conserved phenylalanine or tryptophan, likely indicating a read error. This chain connects TRBV6-1 to TRBJ2-1; 11 bases align to TRBD2. The CDR3 covers 16 residues. Germline V gene lookup returns CDR1 MNHNS and CDR2 SASEGT. The CDR3 bases are TGTGCGAGCAGTGCTATGATAGCGGGAGGGCGTAATGAGCAGTTCTTA. Protein: CASSAMIAGGRNEQFL.

Points on this clonotype: The conserved closing phenylalanine or tryptophan is absent in this CDR3, likely reflecting a read error. This CDR3 reads CASSEIPGGDYTYEQYS. The CDR3 region has the DNA TGTGCCAGTAGTGAAATTCCGGGGGGGGATTACACCTACGAGCAGTACTCC. The J gene is TRBJ2-7, the V gene TRBV6-1; the match to TRBD2 covers 8 bases. The CDR3 spans 17 residues. CDR1 MNHNS and CDR2 SASEGT come from the germline V gene.

A note on this clonotype: Relative to the germline gene, one junction end is altered; a read error may explain this. The chain links TRBV11-2 to TRBJ2-2; 10 bases align to TRBD1. CDR3 length: 16 residues. The germline V gene has CDR1 SGHAT and CDR2 FQNNGV. The CDR3 nucleotides are TGTGCCAGCATCTTAGTGGGGACAGGGGTTGCCGGGGAGCTGTTCTTT. It yields the protein CASILVGTGVAGELFF.

Note on this clonotype: At one boundary the junction diverges from the germline segment, which might be a read error. The V and J genes are TRBV5-1 and TRBJ2-7; maybe TRBD1 (6 bases). CDR3 length equals 15 residues. CDR1 and CDR2 from the germline V gene are SGHRS and YFSETQ. The CDR3 DNA reads TGCGCCAGGAGCTTACAGGGTACAGGAGCCTACGAGCAGTACTTC. It yields the protein CARSLQGTGAYEQYF.

As concerns this clonotype: This may be a read error: a much more frequent sequence differs by one nucleotide. The chain uses TRBV7-8 and TRBJ2-3; D is unclear. This CDR3 comprises 14 residues. Germline CDR1 SGHVS, CDR2 FQNEAQ. This CDR3 reads CATSLILRQDTQYF. The CDR3 DNA reads as TGTGCCACCAGCTTAATCTTACGGCAAGATACGCAGTATTTT.

Details on this clonotype: This may come from a read error, since a much larger clone is one base off. The chain employs TRBV4-3 and TRBJ2-1; D not resolved. The germline CDR1 and CDR2 sequences are LGHNA and YSLEER. The CDR3 is 14 residues long. The chain's CDR3 is CSSSLKPGYNEQFF. The CDR3 DNA is TGCTCCAGCAGCCTTAAGCCGGGTTACAATGAGCAGTTCTTC.